The rows below give T cell receptor beta chains drawn from one sample of a study of memory CD4+ T cells and cytomegalovirus serostatus. Sequenced by immunoSEQ multiplex PCR; TCRdb stores in-frame clones only, minus some. This table has 35,000 to 45,000 clones, about four fifths appearing once. Sequenced material: memory CD4+ T cells from blood. These receptors came from an adult in good health and CMV-seronegative. CDR3s include the opening cysteine and the closing phenylalanine or tryptophan. D genes are given only for firm matches. Some rows mark clone size as missing; the rest say once, few, many or name a class of expanded clone.

v_call: TRBV2
d_call: .
j_call: TRBJ1-5
clone_size: .
cdr3_aa: CASRPGTARGQPQHF
cdr3_nt: TGTGCCAGCAGGCCCGGGACTGCCCGAGGACAGCCCCAGCATTTT

v_call: TRBV19
d_call: .
j_call: TRBJ1-1
clone_size: few
cdr3_aa: CASSRDNWREAFF
cdr3_nt: TGTGCCAGTAGCCGGGACAACTGGCGTGAAGCTTTCTTT

v_call: TRBV9
d_call: TRBD2
j_call: TRBJ2-2
clone_size: .
cdr3_aa: CASSVLERGTGELFF
cdr3_nt: TGTGCCAGCAGCGTATTGGAGCGGGGCACCGGGGAGCTGTTTTTT

v_call: TRBV5-6
d_call: .
j_call: TRBJ1-4
clone_size: .
cdr3_aa: CASSLARGNEKLFF
cdr3_nt: TGTGCCAGCAGCTTGGCACGGGGTAATGAAAAACTGTTTTTT

v_call: TRBV11-2
d_call: .
j_call: TRBJ2-7
clone_size: .
cdr3_aa: CASSLDLIAGQYF
cdr3_nt: TGTGCCAGCAGCTTAGATCTTATTGCAGGACAGTACTTC

v_call: TRBV5-1
d_call: .
j_call: TRBJ2-2
clone_size: .
cdr3_aa: CASSSQGGTGTGELFF
cdr3_nt: TGCGCCAGCAGCTCTCAGGGGGGGACAGGCACCGGGGAGCTGTTTTTT

v_call: TRBV5-1
d_call: TRBD1
j_call: TRBJ2-7
clone_size: .
cdr3_aa: CASSLETDRAEQYF
cdr3_nt: TGCGCCAGCAGCTTGGAGACCGACAGGGCCGAGCAGTACTTC

v_call: TRBV6-1
d_call: .
j_call: TRBJ1-2
clone_size: .
cdr3_aa: CASRGQRVYGYTF
cdr3_nt: TGTGCCAGCCGCGGACAGAGAGTCTATGGCTACACCTTC

v_call: TRBV2
d_call: .
j_call: TRBJ1-1
clone_size: few
cdr3_aa: CASTRQWNTEAFF
cdr3_nt: TGTGCCAGCACAAGACAATGGAACACTGAAGCTTTCTTT

v_call: TRBV7-3
d_call: .
j_call: TRBJ2-3
clone_size: .
cdr3_aa: CASSLNAGSDTQYF
cdr3_nt: TGTGCCAGCAGCTTAAACGCAGGATCAGATACGCAGTATTTT

v_call: TRBV25-1
d_call: TRBD1
j_call: TRBJ1-1
clone_size: .
cdr3_aa: CASSGHRGQEAFF
cdr3_nt: TGTGCCAGCAGTGGCCACAGGGGGCAAGAAGCTTTCTTT

v_call: TRBV19
d_call: .
j_call: TRBJ1-5
clone_size: .
cdr3_aa: CASSTSGDIRFDGGPQHF
cdr3_nt: TGTGCCAGTAGTACCTCGGGAGACATACGATTTGATGGGGGGCCCCAGCATTTT

v_call: TRBV5-4
d_call: .
j_call: TRBJ2-7
clone_size: few
cdr3_aa: CASSDWTEPYEQYF
cdr3_nt: TGTGCCAGCAGCGATTGGACCGAGCCCTACGAGCAGTACTTC

v_call: TRBV4-2
d_call: .
j_call: TRBJ1-6
clone_size: .
cdr3_aa: CASSPPDINSPLHF
cdr3_nt: TGTGCCAGCAGCCCACCGGATATTAATTCACCCCTCCACTTT

v_call: TRBV4-1
d_call: .
j_call: TRBJ2-5
clone_size: .
cdr3_aa: CASSEGRGGETQYF
cdr3_nt: TGCGCCAGCAGCGAAGGCAGGGGAGGGGAGACCCAGTACTTC

v_call: TRBV2
d_call: .
j_call: TRBJ2-5
clone_size: .
cdr3_aa: CASNSNGQNLETQYF
cdr3_nt: TGTGCCAGCAACAGTAACGGACAGAACCTTGAGACCCAGTACTTC

v_call: TRBV18
d_call: .
j_call: TRBJ1-2
clone_size: .
cdr3_aa: CASSNAGSPPGYTF
cdr3_nt: TGTGCCAGCTCAAACGCAGGGTCCCCTCCTGGCTACACCTTC

v_call: TRBV5-5
d_call: TRBD1
j_call: TRBJ2-3
clone_size: .
cdr3_aa: CASSDDRGGDTQYF
cdr3_nt: TGTGCCAGCAGTGATGACAGGGGTGGGGATACGCAGTATTTT

v_call: TRBV2
d_call: TRBD2
j_call: TRBJ2-3
clone_size: .
cdr3_aa: CASSSSGGLAGGGDTQYF
cdr3_nt: TGTGCCAGCAGCTCCTCAGGGGGACTAGCGGGGGGTGGGGATACGCAGTATTTT

v_call: TRBV6-5
d_call: .
j_call: TRBJ1-1
clone_size: .
cdr3_aa: CASSRVRNTEAFF
cdr3_nt: TGTGCCAGCAGCCGGGTCCGGAACACTGAAGCTTTCTTT

v_call: TRBV7-9
d_call: .
j_call: TRBJ2-3
clone_size: .
cdr3_aa: CASSLEGGRTDTQYF
cdr3_nt: TGTGCCAGCTCCCTTGAAGGGGGTAGGACAGATACGCAGTATTTT

v_call: TRBV7-9
d_call: .
j_call: TRBJ1-5
clone_size: once
cdr3_aa: CASSSGGQGQPQHF
cdr3_nt: TGTGCCAGCAGCTCGGGGGGGCAGGGTCAGCCCCAGCATTTT

v_call: TRBV5-6
d_call: TRBD1
j_call: TRBJ2-4
clone_size: .
cdr3_aa: CASSAAGTGGSIQYF
cdr3_nt: TGTGCCAGCAGCGCCGCCGGGACAGGGGGGAGCATTCAGTACTTC

v_call: TRBV5-1
d_call: TRBD1
j_call: TRBJ2-3
clone_size: once
cdr3_aa: CASGVQGSTDTQYF
cdr3_nt: TGCGCCAGCGGAGTACAGGGGAGCACAGATACGCAGTATTTT

v_call: TRBV6-5
d_call: .
j_call: TRBJ1-1
clone_size: .
cdr3_aa: CASSYGGREAFF
cdr3_nt: TGTGCCAGCAGTTATGGCGGACGGGAAGCTTTCTTT

v_call: TRBV29-1
d_call: .
j_call: TRBJ1-6
clone_size: .
cdr3_aa: CSAGGGLNSPLHF
cdr3_nt: TGCAGCGCCGGGGGGGGTCTTAATTCACCCCTCCACTTT

v_call: TRBV2
d_call: .
j_call: TRBJ1-2
clone_size: .
cdr3_aa: CASRGQVTSKGGYTF
cdr3_nt: TGTGCCAGCAGAGGCCAGGTCACAAGCAAGGGAGGCTACACCTTC

v_call: TRBV2
d_call: .
j_call: TRBJ2-7
clone_size: .
cdr3_aa: CASRDLVYEQYF
cdr3_nt: TGTGCCAGCAGGGACCTCGTCTACGAGCAGTACTTC

v_call: TRBV11-2
d_call: TRBD1
j_call: TRBJ2-5
clone_size: .
cdr3_aa: CASSLGRQGRPPQETQYF
cdr3_nt: TGTGCCAGCAGCTTAGGGCGACAGGGTAGGCCCCCCCAAGAGACCCAGTACTTC

v_call: TRBV5-5
d_call: TRBD2
j_call: TRBJ2-5
clone_size: once
cdr3_aa: CASSRGTSLETQYF
cdr3_nt: TGTGCCAGCAGCCGCGGGACTAGCTTAGAGACCCAGTACTTC

v_call: TRBV25-1
d_call: .
j_call: TRBJ2-2
clone_size: few
cdr3_aa: CASSEYRTGRNTGELFF
cdr3_nt: TGTGCCAGCAGTGAATATAGAACAGGGCGAAACACCGGGGAGCTGTTTTTT

v_call: TRBV2
d_call: .
j_call: TRBJ1-3
clone_size: .
cdr3_aa: CASSRRGTIGNTIYF
cdr3_nt: TGTGCCAGCAGTAGGCGGGGGACAATAGGAAACACCATATATTTT

v_call: TRBV10-3
d_call: .
j_call: TRBJ1-1
clone_size: .
cdr3_aa: CASTGYYNEAFF
cdr3_nt: TGTGCCAGTACAGGATATTATAACGAAGCTTTCTTT

v_call: TRBV10-3
d_call: .
j_call: TRBJ1-2
clone_size: .
cdr3_aa: CAIRGAKRATTNYGYTF
cdr3_nt: TGTGCCATCAGGGGCGCGAAAAGGGCGACTACTAACTATGGCTACACCTTC

v_call: TRBV6-4
d_call: TRBD1
j_call: TRBJ2-7
clone_size: .
cdr3_aa: CASSQLPGQGYEQYF
cdr3_nt: TGTGCCAGCAGCCAACTTCCGGGACAGGGCTACGAGCAGTACTTC

v_call: TRBV9
d_call: .
j_call: TRBJ2-5
clone_size: .
cdr3_aa: CASSGTGNRETQYF
cdr3_nt: TGTGCCAGCAGCGGAACGGGTAATAGGGAGACCCAGTACTTC

v_call: TRBV2
d_call: .
j_call: TRBJ2-5
clone_size: .
cdr3_aa: CASSRPQETQYF
cdr3_nt: TGTGCCAGCAGTAGACCCCAAGAGACCCAGTACTTC

v_call: TRBV19
d_call: TRBD2
j_call: TRBJ2-1
clone_size: .
cdr3_aa: CASNGASGGANEQFF
cdr3_nt: TGTGCCAGCAACGGGGCTAGCGGGGGGGCCAATGAGCAGTTCTTC

v_call: TRBV7-9
d_call: .
j_call: TRBJ1-2
clone_size: few
cdr3_aa: CASSLVRDGYTF
cdr3_nt: TGTGCCAGCAGCTTAGTGAGGGACGGCTACACCTTC

v_call: TRBV10-3
d_call: .
j_call: TRBJ2-7
clone_size: once
cdr3_aa: CAISESLAGPYEQYF
cdr3_nt: TGTGCCATCAGTGAGTCTCTGGCGGGTCCCTACGAGCAGTACTTC

v_call: TRBV7-2
d_call: .
j_call: TRBJ1-1
clone_size: .
cdr3_aa: CATSGGRGTEAFF
cdr3_nt: TGTGCCACCTCGGGAGGGCGCGGGACTGAAGCTTTCTTT

v_call: TRBV12-5
d_call: .
j_call: TRBJ2-3
clone_size: .
cdr3_aa: CASEADSDTQYF
cdr3_nt: TGTGCTAGTGAGGCTGACTCAGATACGCAGTATTTT

v_call: TRBV5-1
d_call: TRBD2
j_call: TRBJ2-7
clone_size: .
cdr3_aa: CASNPGGEWEAGEQYF
cdr3_nt: TGCGCCAGCAACCCGGGAGGGGAATGGGAAGCGGGGGAGCAGTACTTC

v_call: TRBV7-9
d_call: .
j_call: TRBJ1-5
clone_size: .
cdr3_aa: CASSLTGNNQPQHF
cdr3_nt: TGTGCCAGCAGCTTAACAGGGAACAATCAGCCCCAGCATTTT

v_call: TRBV9
d_call: .
j_call: TRBJ2-3
clone_size: .
cdr3_aa: CASSVQSGSAAGTQYF
cdr3_nt: TGTGCCAGCAGCGTGCAAAGCGGGTCGGCAGCGGGTACGCAGTATTTT

v_call: TRBV6-1
d_call: TRBD1
j_call: TRBJ2-3
clone_size: .
cdr3_aa: CAIGQGKDTQYF
cdr3_nt: TGTGCCATCGGACAGGGCAAGGATACGCAGTATTTT

v_call: TRBV6-1
d_call: .
j_call: TRBJ2-2
clone_size: .
cdr3_aa: CASRQGGTGELFF
cdr3_nt: TGTGCCAGCAGACAGGGGGGGACCGGGGAGCTGTTTTTT

v_call: TRBV4-1
d_call: .
j_call: TRBJ2-7
clone_size: .
cdr3_aa: CASGHYEQYF
cdr3_nt: TGCGCCAGCGGCCATTACGAGCAGTACTTC

v_call: TRBV10-3
d_call: TRBD1
j_call: TRBJ2-7
clone_size: .
cdr3_aa: CAISEGPTGMFNEQYF
cdr3_nt: TGTGCCATCAGTGAGGGTCCGACAGGGATGTTCAACGAGCAGTACTTC

v_call: TRBV7-9
d_call: .
j_call: TRBJ2-4
clone_size: .
cdr3_aa: CASSLDSLGKNIQYF
cdr3_nt: TGTGCCAGCAGCCTGGACAGCCTGGGCAAAAACATTCAGTACTTC

v_call: TRBV19
d_call: .
j_call: TRBJ1-5
clone_size: .
cdr3_aa: CASNRESYNQPQHF
cdr3_nt: TGTGCCAGTAATAGGGAGTCCTACAATCAGCCCCAGCATTTT

v_call: TRBV5-1
d_call: .
j_call: TRBJ2-7
clone_size: .
cdr3_aa: CASSSNPDHLSYEQYF
cdr3_nt: TGCGCCAGCAGCTCCAATCCCGACCACCTCTCCTACGAGCAGTACTTC

v_call: TRBV6-5
d_call: .
j_call: TRBJ1-2
clone_size: .
cdr3_aa: CASSPGFGYTF
cdr3_nt: TGTGCCAGCAGCCCCGGATTCGGCTACACCTTC